This T cell receptor beta chain was sequenced in a study of T-cell memory formation after mild COVID-19. Overall study: TCR clusters were largely donor specific. Study-level findings and limits: Whether day 37 second-wave clones are SARS-CoV-2-specific was not confirmed.

TCR alpha and TCR beta cDNA libraries with sample barcodes and UMIs came from 5'RACE using constant-segment primers. TCRdb re-analysed the 5' RACE reads in MiXCR, keeping a single row per CDR3 protein. The profile shows 15,000 or so distinct CDR3 sequences, over 20% of them singletons. This clonotype has only a few counts. Antigen: not known. The length of the CDR3 is 13 residues. Germline CDR1 MNHEY, CDR2 SVGEGT. With V trimmed by 7 bases and J by 3 bases, 6 bases remained unmatched. This chain uses TRBV6-2 or TRBV6-3 with TRBJ2-7; 7 bases are shared with TRBD1. This receptor was taken from a man between 18 and 29 years old who had mild COVID-19 (a few samples of this study predate the infection). Cell type and time point are not known. The sequenced material came from PBMCs or a T cell subset sorted from them (not recorded which). The CDR3 DNA reads as TGTGCCAGCACCAGGACAGGAGTCTACGAGCAGTACTTC. It is translated as CASTRTGVYEQYF.